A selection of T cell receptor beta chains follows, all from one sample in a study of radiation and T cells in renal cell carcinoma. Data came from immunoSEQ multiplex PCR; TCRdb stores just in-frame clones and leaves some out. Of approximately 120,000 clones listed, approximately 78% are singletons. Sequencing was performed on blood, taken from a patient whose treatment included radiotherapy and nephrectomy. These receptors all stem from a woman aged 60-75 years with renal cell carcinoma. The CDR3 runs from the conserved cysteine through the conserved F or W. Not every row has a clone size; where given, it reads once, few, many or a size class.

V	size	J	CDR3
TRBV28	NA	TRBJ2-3	CASSPQRTGHPDTQYF
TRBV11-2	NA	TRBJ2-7	CASSLVLYEQYF
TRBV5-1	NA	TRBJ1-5	CASSLGGGPGNQPQHF
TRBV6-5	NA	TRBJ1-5	CASSSQGTYLPQHF
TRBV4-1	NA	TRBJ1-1	CASSLIRGTGTEAFF
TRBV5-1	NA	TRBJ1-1	CASSLEGLGAGTEAFF
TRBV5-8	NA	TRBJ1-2	CASTAGRSGYTF
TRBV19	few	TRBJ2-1	CASSPGTGYNEQFF
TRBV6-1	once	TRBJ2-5	CASSEGRSQETQYF
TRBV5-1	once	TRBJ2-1	CASSSPPIPDFYNEQFF